This T cell receptor (beta chain) was sequenced during a study of T cells in Graves' hyperthyroidism and ophthalmopathy. Study-wide results and caveats: Most thyroid clonotypes that were expanded above 0.001 also turned up in blood. Model predictions of ophthalmopathy came a median approximately 6.5 months before onset.

At least ten counts were recorded for this clonotype. What it recognizes is unknown. Amplified regions were TCR beta CDR3 sequences from RNA transcripts. HTBI primers drove first-round RT-PCR of the TCR CDR3. From the multiplex PCR reads, TCRdb called clonotypes with MiXCR, one entry per CDR3 protein. The table includes about 620,000 distinct CDR3 sequences, about 16% detected once. The CDR3 extends over 11 amino acids. V dropped 5 bases and J dropped 3 bases, with 3 bases sitting between them. Per germline, CDR1 LGHNT and CDR2 FRNRAP. Sequences were obtained from blood. The receptor's source is a woman between 25 and 40 years old with Graves' hyperthyroidism. The chain joins TRBV12-5 to TRBJ2-3; D call uncertain. The CDR3 DNA follows: TGTGCTAGTGGTCTAACAGATACGCAGTATTTT. Residues: CASGLTDTQYF.